This T cell receptor (beta chain) came from a study of blood T cells in healthy people across ages. V was clipped by 2 bases and J by 5 bases, with 12 bases between them. CDR1 SNHLY and CDR2 FYNNEI come from the germline V gene. This CDR3 has 14 residues. Staff drew around 10 milliliters of peripheral blood from each donor. Through a sample-barcoded 5' primer and a J-beta primer mix, a second PCR was run for 7 to 11 cycles. Using its own MiXCR run on the 5' RACE reads, TCRdb lists one record per CDR3 protein. This table holds roughly 1,300,000 distinct CDR3 sequences, around 59% found once. The source of this sequence is a man between 18 and 35 years old in good health. Sequencing was performed on blood. The V and J genes are TRBV2 and TRBJ1-1; the D gene is possibly TRBD1 (6 bases). CDR3 DNA: TGTGCCAGCAGTGAACAGGGGAGAGGGACTGAAGCTTTCTTT. As protein: CASSEQGRGTEAFF.